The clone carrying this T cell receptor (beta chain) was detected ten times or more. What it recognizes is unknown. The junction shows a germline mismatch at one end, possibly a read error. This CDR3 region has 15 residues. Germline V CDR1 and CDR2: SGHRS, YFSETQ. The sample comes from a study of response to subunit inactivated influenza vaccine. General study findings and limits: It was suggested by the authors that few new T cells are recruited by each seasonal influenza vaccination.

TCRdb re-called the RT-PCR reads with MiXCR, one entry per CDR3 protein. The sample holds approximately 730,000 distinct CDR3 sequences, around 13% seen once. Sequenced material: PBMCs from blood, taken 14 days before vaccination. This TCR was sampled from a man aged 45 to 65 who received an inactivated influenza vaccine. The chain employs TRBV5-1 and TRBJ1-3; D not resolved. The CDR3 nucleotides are TGCGCCAGCAGCTTAGACGGAGATCCTGGTAACACCATATATTTT. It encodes CASSLDGDPGNTIYF.